This record covers a single T cell receptor (beta chain). Its antigen remains unidentified. This sample was taken from a study of shared clonotypes between healthy human individuals. Trimming shortened V by 2 bases and J by 6 bases, and 10 bases separated the two germline ends. Germline values: CDR1 MNHEY, CDR2 SVGAGI. The CDR3 covers 13 residues. Replicate PCRs for sorted subsets used around 190 ng DNA; this equaled 25,000 to 35,000 T cell genomes. TCRdb's table, derived via immunoSEQ multiplex PCR, lists solely in-frame clones and lacks some. The sample carries about 2 million clones, about 95% recorded once. Whole-study results and caveats: Represented diversity (both genetic and exposure-history) was limited by the small number of donors. Across subsets, estimated richness was generally greater for naive than for memory populations.

It was CD45RO-negative cells, positively selected for CCR7, that made up naive CD8 cells, with terminally differentiated effector memory CD45RA+ cells excluded. This clonotype was sampled from a man aged 18 to 29 in good health. The specimen was naive CD8+ T cells sorted from blood. The chain combines TRBV6-5 with TRBJ1-2; no clear D. The CDR3 region is CASSYVHIDGYTF. DNA for the CDR3: TGTGCCAGCAGTTACGTTCATATCGATGGCTACACCTTC.